Each of the 8 T cell receptor beta chains below was sequenced from the same sample in a study of blood T cell repertoires in COVID-19. The method was immunoSEQ multiplex PCR; TCRdb's version includes in-frame clones alone and lacks a portion of them. Seen here are 200,000 to 250,000 clones, around four fifths observed once, and the top ten hold just under 20%. The sample consisted of peripheral blood. These receptors were collected from a man younger than 45 with active or convalescent COVID-19.

This clone was observed a handful of times. V is TRBV7-2 and J is TRBJ2-1; 13 bases are a match to TRBD2. CDR1 and CDR2 from the germline V gene are SGHTA and FQGNSA. J gave up 9 bases and V 5 bases, and 7 bases lay outside the gene matches. CDR3 length equals 15 residues. CDR3 bases: TGTGCCAGCAGCGTGACTAGCGGGAGGTCTGGTGAGCAGTTCTTC. It encodes CASSVTSGRSGEQFF.

The chain employs TRBV27 and TRBJ2-1; D is possibly TRBD2 (6 bases). Germline assignment: CDR1 MNHEY and CDR2 SMNVEV (reference sequence). This CDR3 has 17 amino acids. The germline V and J ends were trimmed by 2 bases and 0 bases, with 14 bases remaining between them. This chain's CDR3 is CASSLAGRSSSYNEQFF. CDR3 coding DNA: TGTGCCAGCAGTTTAGCGGGACGGTCGAGCTCCTACAATGAGCAGTTCTTC.

The chain recombines TRBV7-2 with TRBJ2-7; D gene uncertain. This CDR3 has 13 residues. Trimming stripped 1 base from V and 6 bases from J, with 10 bases between. Germline V CDR1 and CDR2: SGHTA, FQGNSA. CDR3 sequence reads: CASSLGPSPEQYF. CDR3 sequence (DNA): TGTGCCAGCAGCTTAGGCCCTAGTCCCGAGCAGTACTTC.

This sequence joins TRBV18 and TRBJ1-1; 11 bases are shared with TRBD1. CDR3 size: 15 residues. V gave up 1 base and J gave up 4 bases; unmatched junction bases: 2. Per germline, CDR1 KGHSH and CDR2 LQKENI. Here the CDR3 DNA reads TGTGCCAGCTCACCACAGGGACAGGGGGTCACTGAAGCTTTCTTT. Encoded protein: CASSPQGQGVTEAFF.

The rearrangement uses TRBV6-6 and TRBJ2-1; TRBD1 agrees at 11 bases. The CDR3 extends over 15 amino acids. The V gene end was trimmed by 6 bases and the J gene end by 7 bases; junction bases not matched to a gene: 8. CDR1 is MNHNY, CDR2 SVGAGI, per germline (reference sequence). Written as DNA, the CDR3 is TGTGCCAGCAGGCCCGGGACAGGGGGGACTAATGAGCAGTTCTTC. Translation gives CASRPGTGGTNEQFF.

In its sample, this clone was seen a few times. The gene calls are TRBV6-1 and TRBJ1-5; 7 nucleotides align to TRBD1. V gave up 0 bases and J gave up 3 bases; unmatched junction bases: 8. The CDR3 runs to 17 residues. Per the germline V gene, CDR1 is MNHNS and CDR2 is SASEGT. CDR3 sequence (DNA): TGTGCCAGCAGTGAAGCCGGGGGCAGGGGGGTCAATCAGCCCCAGCATTTT. As protein: CASSEAGGRGVNQPQHF.

This clone was seen only once. This chain links TRBV6-4 with TRBJ1-6, with D maybe TRBD1 (5 bases). V was trimmed by 4 bases and J by 1 base, leaving 8 bases between them. CDR3 length: 15 amino acids. Germline CDR1 and CDR2: MRHNA and SNTAGT. CDR3: CASSVQGSYNSPLHF. The CDR3 DNA reads TGTGCCAGCAGTGTTCAGGGTTCCTATAATTCACCCCTCCACTTT.

The V gene is TRBV7-6, the J gene TRBJ1-1, with D tentatively TRBD1 (6 bases). Trimming left V 5 bases short and J 8 bases short, with 18 bases between. The CDR3 covers 14 residues. Per the germline V gene, CDR1 is SGHVS and CDR2 is FNYEAQ. As DNA, the CDR3 is TGTGCCAGCAGCCAAGGAGAGGGACATTTAGAAGCTTTCTTT. It specifies CASSQGEGHLEAFF.